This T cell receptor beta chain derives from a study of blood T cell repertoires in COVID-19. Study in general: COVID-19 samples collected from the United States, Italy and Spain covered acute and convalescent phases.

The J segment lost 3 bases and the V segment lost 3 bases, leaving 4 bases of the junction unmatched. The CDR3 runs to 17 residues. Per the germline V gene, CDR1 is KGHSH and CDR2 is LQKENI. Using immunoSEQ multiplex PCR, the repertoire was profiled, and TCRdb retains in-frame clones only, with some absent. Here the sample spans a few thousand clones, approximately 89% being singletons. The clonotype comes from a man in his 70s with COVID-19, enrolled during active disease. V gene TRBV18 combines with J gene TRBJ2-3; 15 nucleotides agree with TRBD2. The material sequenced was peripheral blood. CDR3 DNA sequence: TGTGCCAGCTCACCGGGACTAGCGGGGGGCCGTACAGATACGCAGTATTTT. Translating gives CASSPGLAGGRTDTQYF.